The 26 T cell receptor beta chains below all came from one sample that was sequenced in a study of CD8+ T cells in alopecia areata. Sequencing relied on a cDNA template that was reverse transcribed from extracted RNA. The protocol was immunoSEQ multiplex PCR, while the TCRdb copy is restricted to in-frame clones and leaves out a portion. This sample has 150,000 or so clones, with 49% found just once. This specimen consisted of CD8+ T cells sorted from blood, obtained at week 0. The receptors come from a human donor with alopecia areata.

This clone appeared many times. J is TRBJ2-3 and V is TRBV19; D unresolved. Germline CDR1 is LNHDA and CDR2 is SQIVND (reference sequence). The CDR3 loop spans 15 amino acids. The V gene lost 6 bases and the J gene lost 0 bases, with 13 bases spanning the gap. The CDR3 spells CASSLTVTSTDTQYF. The CDR3 coding sequence is TGTGCCAGTAGCCTAACGGTAACTAGCACAGATACGCAGTATTTT.

The chain combines TRBV6-5 with TRBJ2-7; 10 nucleotides agree with TRBD2. This CDR3 is built from 15 residues. The V segment lost 3 bases and the J segment 5 bases; nucleotides outside the gene matches: 7. Germline CDR1 is MNHEY and CDR2 is SVGAGI. The CDR3 nucleotides read TGTGCCAGCAGTTATGCTAGCGGGGGCGTGGACGAGCAGTACTTC. It codes for CASSYASGGVDEQYF.

This clone has only a few counts. The chain uses TRBV5-6 and TRBJ1-1; D remains ambiguous. Germline lookup yields CDR1 SGHDT and CDR2 YYEEEE. The CDR3 loop spans 13 amino acids. The germline V and J ends were trimmed by 2 bases and 2 bases, with 7 bases remaining between them. CDR3 DNA sequence: TGTGCCAGCAGCTTCGGCAGCAACACTGAAGCTTTCTTT. As protein: CASSFGSNTEAFF.

The genes are TRBV9 and TRBJ2-1, with 12 bases lining up with TRBD2. The germline V gene encodes CDR1 SGDLS and CDR2 YYNGEE. Trimming took 4 bases from V and 4 from J; bases not matched to a gene: 3. This CDR3 region has 15 residues. The CDR3 DNA reads as TGTGCCAGCAGCCCGGGACTAGCGGGTTACAATGAGCAGTTCTTC. This encodes CASSPGLAGYNEQFF. The variable domain in full, completed from reference TRBV9 and TRBJ2-1, reads DSGVTQTPKHLITATGQRVTLRCSPRSGDLSVYWYQQSLDQGLQFLIQYYNGEERAKGNILERFSAQQFPDLHSELNLSSLELGDSALYFCASSPGLAGYNEQFFGPGTRLTVL.

As regards this clone: The sample holds other DNA sequences that translate to the same CDR3. This chain links TRBV5-1 with TRBJ1-1, with a weak D call TRBD1 (5 bases). The CDR3 length is 13 residues. Germline CDR1 reads SGHRS; CDR2 reads YFSETQ. Trimming pared 0 bases from V and 7 bases from J, leaving 10 bases between. This chain's CDR3 is CASSLAGDLEAFF. For the CDR3, the DNA is TGCGCCAGCAGCTTGGCCGGGGACCTTGAAGCTTTCTTT.

V gene TRBV6-5 combines with J gene TRBJ1-2, with unresolved D. The length of the CDR3 is 14 residues. V was cut by 2 bases and J by 2 bases, with 9 bases left in between. The germline CDR1 and CDR2 sequences are MNHEY and SVGAGI. The CDR3 DNA reads as TGTGCCAGCAGTTACGCAGAGGCAAACTATGGCTACACCTTC. It yields the protein CASSYAEANYGYTF.

V is TRBV6-1 and J is TRBJ2-7; D is perhaps TRBD2 (6 bases). The CDR3 loop spans 16 amino acids. Germline CDR1 MNHNS, CDR2 SASEGT. Trimming took 2 bases from V and 0 from J, leaving 14 bases between them. CDR3 bases: TGTGCCAGCAGTGAATTGTTGGAGGGGAGCTCCTACGAGCAGTACTTC. This codes for CASSELLEGSSYEQYF.

The sample holds a few counts of this clone. This chain connects TRBV5-1 to TRBJ1-2, with D uncertain. Germline V CDR1 and CDR2: SGHRS, YFSETQ. CDR3 length: 14 amino acids. Trimming cost V 1 base and J 3 bases, with 10 bases left between them. For the CDR3, the DNA is TGCGCCAGCAGCTTGTCCCTTTTTGACTATGGCTACACCTTC. Translated: CASSLSLFDYGYTF.

The genes are TRBV19 and TRBJ2-2; D not certain. Germline assignment: CDR1 LNHDA and CDR2 SQIVND (reference sequence). The CDR3 is 16 residues long. V lost 5 bases and J lost 7, with 20 bases in between. In nucleotides, the CDR3 is TGTGCCAGTAGTCCTATAAGGCAGAGTCTTGGCGGGGAGCTGTTTTTT. Translated: CASSPIRQSLGGELFF.

The chain joins TRBV29-1 to TRBJ2-1; 9 positions match TRBD2. CDR3 length: 16 residues. The V and J ends lost 0 bases and 7 bases, in that order; junction bases with no gene match: 10. Germline assignment: CDR1 SQVTM and CDR2 ANQGSEA. The CDR3 loop is CSVEDWGGGAQNEQFF. The DNA of the CDR3 is TGCAGCGTTGAAGATTGGGGCGGGGGGGCCCAGAATGAGCAGTTCTTC.

This rearrangement joins TRBV30 to TRBJ2-1; 9 nucleotides align to TRBD1. Germline V gene sequence: CDR1 GTSNPN, CDR2 SVGIG (reference sequence). The V gene end was trimmed by 1 base and the J gene end by 2 bases; junction bases not matched to a gene: 6. The CDR3 spans 16 residues. The CDR3: CAWSDPTGGAYNEQFF. The CDR3 coding sequence is TGTGCCTGGAGTGACCCCACAGGGGGCGCCTACAATGAGCAGTTCTTC.

This clone was found a few times. The rearrangement uses TRBV29-1 and TRBJ2-2; TRBD2 is a possible D gene (7 bases). The CDR3 is made up of 11 amino acids. V shed 6 bases and J shed 6 bases, with 8 bases lying between them. Germline CDR1 is SQVTM and CDR2 is ANQGSEA. The CDR3 loop reads CSVGGPGELFF. In nucleotides, the CDR3 is TGCAGCGTCGGGGGGCCCGGGGAGCTGTTTTTT.

V and J are TRBV29-1 and TRBJ1-4; D not resolved. CDR1 SQVTM and CDR2 ANQGSEA come from the germline V gene. The CDR3 runs 14 residues. Trimming took off 3 bases at V and 3 bases at J, with 11 bases between the two ends. The CDR3 protein is CSVDTGNANEKLFF. Written as DNA, the CDR3 is TGCAGCGTTGACACGGGGAACGCTAATGAAAAACTGTTTTTT.

The V gene is TRBV9, the J gene TRBJ2-7; TRBD2 agrees at 7 bases. CDR3 size: 15 residues. Germline CDR1 is SGDLS and CDR2 is YYNGEE. V lost 0 bases and J lost 2; bases outside the gene matches: 5. CDR3 in amino acids: CASSVVPGGTYEQYF. The CDR3 bases are TGTGCCAGCAGCGTAGTTCCGGGGGGTACCTACGAGCAGTACTTC. Together with reference TRBV9 and TRBJ2-7, the CDR3 gives the full variable domain: DSGVTQTPKHLITATGQRVTLRCSPRSGDLSVYWYQQSLDQGLQFLIQYYNGEERAKGNILERFSAQQFPDLHSELNLSSLELGDSALYFCASSVVPGGTYEQYFGPGTRLTVT.

This rearrangement joins TRBV5-1 to TRBJ2-7; 7 nucleotides line up with TRBD1. The CDR3 runs to 14 residues. V lost 0 bases to trimming and J lost 6 bases; unmatched junction nucleotides: 6. Germline assignment: CDR1 SGHRS and CDR2 YFSETQ. CDR3 sequence (DNA): TGCGCCAGCAGCTTGGATGCAGGGGGTGGCGAGCAGTACTTC. This encodes CASSLDAGGGEQYF.

J is TRBJ1-6 and V is TRBV20-1, with D unclear. This CDR3 is built from 11 residues. In germline, CDR1 is DFQATT, CDR2 SNEGSKA (reference sequence). Trimming removed 6 bases at V and 9 bases at J, with 9 bases between. DNA for the CDR3: TGCAGTGCCCGGACCCGTTCACCCCTCCACTTT. Translating gives CSARTRSPLHF.

This chain uses TRBV4-1 with TRBJ2-6; D is undetermined. Trimming removed 1 base at V and 0 bases at J, with 4 bases between. The CDR3 is 15 residues long. CDR1 is MGHRA and CDR2 is YSYEKL in the germline V gene. The CDR3 is CASSQASSGANVLTF. The DNA for the CDR3 is TGCGCCAGCAGCCAAGCGAGCTCTGGGGCCAACGTCCTGACTTTC.

This chain joins TRBV5-1 and TRBJ2-1, with 13 bases that match TRBD2. The CDR3 covers 17 residues. Per germline, CDR1 SGHRS and CDR2 YFSETQ. V was clipped by 4 bases and J by 7 bases; unmatched bases: 11. CDR3 protein: CASSLRTSGGGFNEQFF. DNA of the CDR3: TGCGCCAGCAGCCTCAGGACTAGCGGGGGCGGATTTAATGAGCAGTTCTTC.

This clone was detected only a few times. The genes are TRBV10-3 and TRBJ2-6, with TRBD2 matching over 8 bases. Trimming removed 6 bases from V and 0 bases from J; junction bases left unmatched: 10. The CDR3 spans 18 residues. Germline V gives CDR1 ENHRY, CDR2 SYGVKD. Here the CDR3 DNA reads TGTGCCATCAGCCTAAAAGCGGGGGCCCGCTCTGGGGCCAACGTCCTGACTTTC. Its protein product is CAISLKAGARSGANVLTF.

This clone turned up a few times. The chain carries TRBV6-6 and TRBJ2-1; the match to TRBD2 covers 8 bases. The trim removed 1 base at V and 4 bases at J, leaving 3 bases unmatched. Germline CDR1 is MNHNY and CDR2 is SVGAGI (reference sequence). The CDR3 runs to 15 residues. For the CDR3, the DNA is TGTGCCAGCAGTTACTTGAGCGGGGGATACAATGAGCAGTTCTTC. Its translation: CASSYLSGGYNEQFF.

V and J are TRBV29-1 and TRBJ1-1; D is ambiguous. Germline CDR1 SQVTM, CDR2 ANQGSEA. Trimming took off 6 bases at V and 2 bases at J, with 10 bases between the two ends. The CDR3 runs 12 residues. The CDR3 DNA sequence: TGCAGCGTGGCGGGTGGAAACACTGAAGCTTTCTTT. Translated, it gives CSVAGGNTEAFF.

The V gene is TRBV7-8, the J gene TRBJ2-1, with a possible D match to TRBD1 (6 bases). V was clipped by 3 bases and J by 4 bases, with 10 bases between them. This CDR3 has 14 residues. The germline V gene encodes CDR1 SGHVS and CDR2 FQNEAQ. CDR3 in DNA: TGTGCCAGCAGCTTGCAGGGGCGGTACAATGAGCAGTTCTTC. This codes for CASSLQGRYNEQFF.

V and J are TRBV2 and TRBJ2-1, with a possible D match to TRBD2 (6 bases). The V and J ends lost 7 bases and 12 bases respectively, with 13 bases between them. The germline V gene encodes CDR1 SNHLY and CDR2 FYNNEI. The CDR3 contains 11 residues. The CDR3 loop is CASNLGSGQFF. CDR3 coding DNA: TGTGCCAGCAACCTCGGGAGCGGGCAGTTCTTC.

In its sample, this clone was seen a few times. V is TRBV11-2 and J is TRBJ2-7; 11 bases are shared with TRBD2. The germline V gene has CDR1 SGHAT and CDR2 FQNNGV. Unmatched junction bases numbered 6, after V lost 6 bases and J lost 2 bases. The CDR3 is made up of 15 amino acids. The CDR3 DNA reads TGTGCCAGCAGGTCCGGGACTAGCGGCCCCTACGAGCAGTACTTC. As protein: CASRSGTSGPYEQYF.

This rearrangement joins TRBV5-4 to TRBJ1-2, with D uncertain. Per the germline V gene, CDR1 is SGHNT and CDR2 is YYREEE (reference sequence). The germline V and J ends were trimmed by 0 bases and 5 bases, with 17 bases remaining between them. The CDR3 runs to 16 residues. The CDR3 nucleotides are TGTGCCAGCAGCTTGGGTTCCGAGTTTCAAGCTTATGGCTACACCTTC. It codes for CASSLGSEFQAYGYTF. The full variable domain, completed using reference TRBV5-4 and TRBJ1-2, is ETGVTQSPTHLIKTRGQQVTLRCSSQSGHNTVSWYQQALGQGPQFIFQYYREEENGRGNFPPRFSGLQFPNYSSELNVNALELDDSALYLCASSLGSEFQAYGYTFGSGTRLTVV.

The V gene is TRBV9, the J gene TRBJ2-1; TRBD2 matches 10 bases. The CDR3 totals 15 residues. Per the germline V gene, CDR1 is SGDLS and CDR2 is YYNGEE. V gave up 4 bases and J gave up 6 bases; unmatched junction bases: 7. The CDR3 DNA is TGTGCCAGCAGCCCTCTAGCGGGGGAGGGCAATGAGCAGTTCTTC. Protein: CASSPLAGEGNEQFF.